These T cell receptor beta chains were read from a single sample in a study of cytomegalovirus exposure and HLA in healthy donors. Some clones are missing from TCRdb's copy, which holds only in-frame ones; the method was immunoSEQ multiplex PCR. Of tens of thousands of clones in the sample, around four fifths were seen once. The source material was PBMCs. The receptor set was obtained from a man aged 40-49 years in good health and CMV-seronegative. Each CDR3 is given with its conserved first and last residue. A D gene is named only where the DNA matches it firmly. Size tells how often a clone was seen (once, few, many) or the class of an expanded clone, and some rows leave it out.

clone_size d_call j_call v_call cdr3_aa cdr3_nt
. TRBD1 TRBJ1-2 TRBV28 CASSPWTGERGYGYTF TGTGCCAGCAGCCCCTGGACAGGGGAGAGAGGGTATGGCTACACCTTC
. TRBD1 TRBJ2-7 TRBV7-8 CASSRDRAYEQYF TGTGCCAGCAGCCGGGACAGGGCCTACGAGCAGTACTTC
. TRBD2 TRBJ2-7 TRBV10-2 CASSGLAGAYEQYF TGCGCCAGCAGTGGACTAGCGGGGGCCTACGAGCAGTACTTC
. TRBD2 TRBJ2-1 TRBV14 CASSHQLAGGPGRNEQFF TGTGCCAGCAGCCATCAACTAGCGGGAGGTCCCGGAAGGAATGAGCAGTTCTTC
few . TRBJ2-7 TRBV19 CASSIIGAYEQYF TGTGCCAGTAGTATCATAGGGGCCTACGAGCAGTACTTC
. . TRBJ2-5 TRBV4-2 CASSQRLRGTSGETQYF TGTGCCAGCAGCCAACGGCTAAGGGGGACCTCCGGGGAGACCCAGTACTTC
. TRBD2 TRBJ2-1 TRBV6-1 CASVGGASYNEQFF TGTGCCAGCGTCGGGGGGGCCTCCTACAATGAGCAGTTCTTC
. TRBD2 TRBJ2-7 TRBV5-6 CASSLSGRSYEQYF TGTGCCAGCAGCCTTAGCGGGAGGTCCTACGAGCAGTACTTC
. TRBD1 TRBJ1-2 TRBV25-1 CASKDRGRGYTF TGTGCCAGCAAAGACAGGGGGCGCGGCTACACCTTC
. . TRBJ2-7 TRBV28 CASSLPLRQGGYEQYF TGTGCCAGCAGTTTACCCCTTCGACAAGGGGGCTACGAGCAGTACTTC
. . TRBJ2-3 TRBV6-5 CASSPGGTDTQYF TGTGCCAGCAGCCCAGGAGGGACAGATACGCAGTATTTT
. TRBD2 TRBJ2-5 TRBV7-9 CASGTLKTGLAGTQYF TGTGCCAGCGGAACCCTGAAGACGGGACTAGCAGGGACCCAGTACTTC
. TRBD1 TRBJ2-7 TRBV7-9 CASSLSAGQGFF TGTGCCAGCAGCTTATCCGCGGGACAGGGGTTCTTC
. TRBD2 TRBJ2-1 TRBV29-1 CSALGLAGGYSYNEQFF TGCAGCGCCCTGGGACTAGCGGGGGGGTACTCCTACAATGAGCAGTTCTTC